This T cell receptor (beta chain) was retrieved from a study of T cells after yellow fever vaccination. As to this clonotype: Its antigen remains unidentified.

There are 15 residues in the CDR3. CDR1 and CDR2 from the germline V gene are SSHAT and FNYEAQ (reference sequence). V shed 5 bases and J shed 0 bases, with 12 bases lying between them. General study results and limits: Re-detected after boosting: most primary clones, about 96% of CD4 and roughly 88% of CD8.

UMIs were added to TCR cDNA along with a universal primer site when it was made by 5'RACE template switching. TCRdb redid the calling of the 5' RACE reads with MiXCR, one entry per CDR3 protein. The sample lists 250,000 to 400,000 distinct CDR3 sequences; 3.5% to 4.5% were seen once. The chain recombines TRBV7-7 with TRBJ2-3; D ambiguous. Source: PBMCs, taken 15 days after the yellow fever booster vaccination. The sequence came from a man between 18 and 29 years old who received the YFV17D yellow fever vaccine. The CDR3 coding sequence is TGTGCCAGCAGCCACGCGGCAGGAAGCACAGATACGCAGTATTTT. Protein: CASSHAAGSTDTQYF.